The sequence of this T cell receptor beta chain was determined in a study of OX40 agonist ivuxolimab in advanced cancers. Study overall: Patients were treated with ivuxolimab, an agonistic anti-OX40 (CD134) antibody. Each dose-escalation patient presented with hepatocellular carcinoma, melanoma, renal cell or head and neck cancer. Averaging roughly 60 years in age, with a range of about 20 to 90, the cohort was 65% to 90% male. Study-wide findings and caveats: People who partly responded at 0.1-3.0 mg/kg had some of the least clonal expansion seen.

CDR1 is SGHRS, CDR2 YFSETQ, per germline. The J segment lost 5 bases and the V segment lost 0 bases, leaving 6 bases of the junction unmatched. The CDR3 sequence is 15 residues long. Only in-frame clones appear in the TCRdb table, and some are missing; sequencing was by immunoSEQ multiplex PCR. The sample holds nearly 25,000 clones; roughly 77% are singletons and the top ten take roughly 18%. This clone rates as medium-sized. Antigen: not known. The chain uses TRBV5-1 and TRBJ2-7, with 9 bases identical to TRBD2. The TCR was taken from an adult with an advanced solid tumor such as melanoma, head and neck, liver or kidney cancer. The sample consisted of CD4+ or CD8+ T cells sorted from blood, taken in a trial of the OX40 agonist ivuxolimab. CDR3 DNA: TGCGCCAGCAGCTTGGGGGCTAGCGGGGCCCACGAGCAGTACTTC. Translated: CASSLGASGAHEQYF.